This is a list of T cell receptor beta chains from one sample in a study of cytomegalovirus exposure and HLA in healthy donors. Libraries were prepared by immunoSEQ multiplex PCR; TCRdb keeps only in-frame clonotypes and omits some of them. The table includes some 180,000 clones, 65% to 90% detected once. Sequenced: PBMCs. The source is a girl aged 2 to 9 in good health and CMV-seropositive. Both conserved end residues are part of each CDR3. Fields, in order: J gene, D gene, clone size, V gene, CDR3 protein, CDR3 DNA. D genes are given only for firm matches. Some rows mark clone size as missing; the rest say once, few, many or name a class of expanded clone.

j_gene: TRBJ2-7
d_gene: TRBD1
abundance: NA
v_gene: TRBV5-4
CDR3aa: CASSYGQGHDEQYF
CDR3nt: TGTGCCAGCAGCTACGGACAGGGTCACGACGAGCAGTACTTC

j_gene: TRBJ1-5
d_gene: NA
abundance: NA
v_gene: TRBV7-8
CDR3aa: CASSLGRASNQPQHF
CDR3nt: TGTGCCAGCAGCTTAGGGAGGGCTAGCAATCAGCCCCAGCATTTT

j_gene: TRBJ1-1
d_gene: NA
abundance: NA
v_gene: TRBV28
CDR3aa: CASSFGVRGAFF
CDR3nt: TGTGCCAGCAGTTTTGGGGTCAGAGGGGCTTTCTTT

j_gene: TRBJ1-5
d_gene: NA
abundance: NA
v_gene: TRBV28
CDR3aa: CASGGTVNQPQHF
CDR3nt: TGTGCCAGCGGAGGGACGGTCAATCAGCCCCAGCATTTT

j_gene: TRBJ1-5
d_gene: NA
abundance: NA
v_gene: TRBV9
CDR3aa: CASSPGGGRQPQHF
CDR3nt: TGTGCCAGCAGCCCAGGTGGAGGGCGTCAGCCCCAGCATTTT

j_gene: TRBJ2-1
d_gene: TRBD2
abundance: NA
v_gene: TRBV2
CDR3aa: CASSRLAGGLNEQFF
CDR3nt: TGTGCCAGCAGTAGACTAGCGGGAGGCCTTAATGAGCAGTTCTTC

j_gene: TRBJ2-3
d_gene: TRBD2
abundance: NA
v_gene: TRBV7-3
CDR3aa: CASSLFPEAGRGNTQYF
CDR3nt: TGTGCCAGCAGCTTATTCCCTGAAGCGGGGCGCGGTAATACGCAGTATTTT

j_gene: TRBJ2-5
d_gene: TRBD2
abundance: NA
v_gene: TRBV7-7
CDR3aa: CASSSAGVQETQYF
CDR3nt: TGTGCTAGCAGCTCCGCGGGAGTTCAAGAGACCCAGTACTTC

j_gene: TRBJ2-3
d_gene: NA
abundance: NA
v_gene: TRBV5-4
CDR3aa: CASSLTTQLATDTQYF
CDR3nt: TGTGCCAGCAGCTTGACAACTCAACTAGCCACAGATACGCAGTATTTT

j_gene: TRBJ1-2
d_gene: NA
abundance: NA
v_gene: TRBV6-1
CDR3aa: CASSDTFQVSYGYTF
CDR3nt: TGTGCCAGCAGTGACACTTTCCAAGTCTCCTATGGCTACACCTTC

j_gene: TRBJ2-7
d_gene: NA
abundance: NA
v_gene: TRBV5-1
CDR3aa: CASSLGLEVSYEQYF
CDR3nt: TGCGCCAGCAGCTTGGGGCTAGAGGTCTCCTACGAGCAGTACTTC

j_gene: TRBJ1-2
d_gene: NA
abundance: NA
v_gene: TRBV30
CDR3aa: CAWSRDVPGHGYTF
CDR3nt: TGTGCCTGGAGTAGGGATGTGCCAGGGCATGGCTACACCTTC

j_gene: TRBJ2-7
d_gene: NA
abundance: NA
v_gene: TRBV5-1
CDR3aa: CASSRDWKYEQYF
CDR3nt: TGCGCCAGCAGCCGGGACTGGAAATACGAGCAGTACTTC

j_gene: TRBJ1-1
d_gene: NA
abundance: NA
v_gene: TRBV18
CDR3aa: CASSPLLQGLNTEAFF
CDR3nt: TGTGCCAGCTCACCCCTCCTACAGGGTCTGAACACTGAAGCTTTCTTT

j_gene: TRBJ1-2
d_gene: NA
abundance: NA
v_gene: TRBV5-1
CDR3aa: CASSLEANWGQGIYYGYTF
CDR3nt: TGCGCCAGCAGCTTGGAGGCCAATTGGGGGCAGGGAATATACTATGGCTACACCTTC

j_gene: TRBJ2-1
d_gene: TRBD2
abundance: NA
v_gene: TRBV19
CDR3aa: CASSILAEYNEQFF
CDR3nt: TGTGCCAGTAGTATTCTAGCGGAGTACAATGAGCAGTTCTTC

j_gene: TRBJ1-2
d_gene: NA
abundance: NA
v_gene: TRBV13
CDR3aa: CASSPTQGNNYGYTF
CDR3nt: TGTGCCAGCAGCCCGACGCAGGGGAATAACTATGGCTACACCTTC

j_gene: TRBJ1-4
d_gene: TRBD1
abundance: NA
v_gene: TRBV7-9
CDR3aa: CASSLLRQGNEKLFF
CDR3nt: TGTGCCAGCAGCTTATTGAGACAGGGTAATGAAAAACTGTTTTTT

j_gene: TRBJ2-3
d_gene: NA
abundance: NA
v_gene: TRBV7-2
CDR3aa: CASSLGGGISTDTQYF
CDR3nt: TGTGCCAGCAGCTTGGGCGGAGGCATTAGCACAGATACGCAGTATTTT

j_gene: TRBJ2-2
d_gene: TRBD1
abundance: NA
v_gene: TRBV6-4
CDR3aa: CASNTGTGNTGELFF
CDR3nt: TGTGCCAGCAACACCGGGACAGGGAACACCGGGGAGCTGTTTTTT

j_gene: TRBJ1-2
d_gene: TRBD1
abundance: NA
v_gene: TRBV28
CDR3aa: CASRVRGQGFYGYTF
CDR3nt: TGTGCCAGCAGAGTACGAGGACAGGGGTTCTATGGCTACACCTTC

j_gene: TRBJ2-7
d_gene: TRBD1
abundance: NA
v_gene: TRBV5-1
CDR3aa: CASSLGQGIYEQYF
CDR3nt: TGCGCCAGCAGCTTGGGACAGGGGATCTACGAGCAGTACTTC

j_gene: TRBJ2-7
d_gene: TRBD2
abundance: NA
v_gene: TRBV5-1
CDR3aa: CASSAGTSQLPYEQYF
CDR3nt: TGCGCCAGCAGTGCAGGGACTAGCCAATTGCCCTACGAGCAGTACTTC

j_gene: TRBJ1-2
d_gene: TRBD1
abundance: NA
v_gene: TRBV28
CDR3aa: CASSPTGNIRGYTF
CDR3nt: TGTGCCAGCAGTCCGACAGGGAATATTCGAGGCTACACCTTC

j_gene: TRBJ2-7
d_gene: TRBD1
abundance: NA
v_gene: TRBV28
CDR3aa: CASSRPLGQGIYEQYF
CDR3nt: TGTGCCAGCAGTCGACCCCTGGGACAGGGCATCTACGAGCAGTACTTC

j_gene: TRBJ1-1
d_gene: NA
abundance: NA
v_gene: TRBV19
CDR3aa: CASSSTGLNTEAFF
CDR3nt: TGTGCCAGTAGTAGCACAGGGCTGAACACTGAAGCTTTCTTT

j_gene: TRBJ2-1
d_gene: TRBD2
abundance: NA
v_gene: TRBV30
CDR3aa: CAWSVSGRSGRAGWQFF
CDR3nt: TGTGCCTGGAGTGTAAGCGGCCGTAGCGGGAGGGCCGGATGGCAGTTCTTC

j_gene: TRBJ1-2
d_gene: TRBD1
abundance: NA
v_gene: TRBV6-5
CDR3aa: CASKTGTGEGYGYTF
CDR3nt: TGTGCCTCAAAAACCGGGACAGGGGAGGGCTATGGCTACACCTTC

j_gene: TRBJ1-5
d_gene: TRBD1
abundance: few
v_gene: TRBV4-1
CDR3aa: CASSQPTGGSNQPQHF
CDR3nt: TGCGCCAGCAGCCAACCGACAGGGGGCAGCAATCAGCCCCAGCATTTT